Each of the 19 T cell receptor beta chains below was sequenced from the same sample in a study of T cells in Graves' hyperthyroidism and ophthalmopathy. TCR beta CDR3 region amplification was performed from RNA transcripts. Initially, a first-round RT-PCR of the TCR CDR3 employed the HTBI primer set. TCRdb reanalysed the multiplex PCR reads using MiXCR and keeps one entry per CDR3 protein. The data show a few hundred thousand distinct CDR3 sequences, about 14% seen once. The sample comprised blood. All receptors derive from a woman in her 30s with Graves' hyperthyroidism that later progressed to Graves' ophthalmopathy.

This clonotype was found a few times. This rearrangement joins TRBV20-1 to TRBJ2-5; 7 bases align to TRBD1. With 5 bases clipped from V and 2 bases from J, the junction kept 8 bases outside the gene matches. This CDR3 region has 14 residues. Germline V gene data show CDR1 as DFQATT and CDR2 as SNEGSKA (reference sequence). CDR3 coding DNA: TGCAGTGCTCTGAGCGACAGGGAGCAAGAGACCCAGTACTTC. This translates into CSALSDREQETQYF.

With respect to this clonotype: This sequence may be a read error, since a much larger clone differs from it by one base. The J gene is TRBJ2-1, the V gene TRBV28, with D perhaps matching TRBD2 (6 bases). In germline, CDR1 is MDHEN, CDR2 SYDVKM. The CDR3 contains 11 residues. This CDR3 is CTTGTWNEQFF. For the CDR3, the DNA is TGTACCACCGGGACTTGGAATGAGCAGTTCTTC.

In its sample, this clonotype was seen many times. The V gene is TRBV2, the J gene TRBJ2-7; D gene ambiguous. This CDR3 region has 14 residues. V was cut by 7 bases and J by 2 bases, with 15 bases left in between. Germline CDR1 reads SNHLY; CDR2 reads FYNNEI. CDR3 sequence reads: CASTRRTPTYEQYF. In DNA form, the CDR3 reads TGTGCCAGCACGCGACGGACGCCTACCTACGAGCAGTACTTC.

This sequence joins TRBV10-3 and TRBJ2-1, with D perhaps TRBD1 (6 bases). V was pared by 10 bases and J by 3 bases, with 10 bases between. This CDR3 comprises 12 residues. Looked up from germline, CDR1 is ENHRY and CDR2 is SYGVKD. The CDR3 DNA is TGTGCCACAGGGGTAGTCTACAATGAGCAGTTCTTC. Encoded protein: CATGVVYNEQFF.

At least ten counts were recorded for this clonotype. The J gene is TRBJ2-3, the V gene TRBV12-3 or TRBV12-4; 7 bases match TRBD2. Trimming at V came to 5 bases and at J to 7 bases, leaving 9 bases not matched to a gene. This CDR3 region has 14 residues. The CDR3 is CASSIIAGTHTQYF. The CDR3 DNA is TGTGCCAGCAGTATCATAGCGGGTACCCATACGCAGTATTTT.

In its sample, this clonotype was seen a few times. V and J are TRBV5-1 and TRBJ2-7; TRBD2 aligns across 7 bases. The CDR3 totals 14 residues. The junction had 7 bases not matched to a gene; V was cut back by 4 bases and J by 3 bases. CDR1 and CDR2 from the germline V gene are SGHRS and YFSETQ. The CDR3 region has the DNA TGCGCCAGCAGCCTCGGAGCGGGATTCTACGAGCAGTACTTC. Protein: CASSLGAGFYEQYF.

At least ten counts were recorded for this clonotype. The chain carries TRBV11-2 and TRBJ2-1; possible D gene TRBD2, 6 bases. CDR3 length equals 13 residues. Trimming took off 7 bases at V and 4 bases at J, with 11 bases between the two ends. CDR1 is SGHAT, CDR2 FQNNGV, per germline. DNA of the CDR3: TGTGCCAGCACCCGCGGGACGTACAATGAGCAGTTCTTC. Protein: CASTRGTYNEQFF.

This clonotype was recorded at least ten times. CDR3 in amino acids: CASSRSGNPYNEQFF. The CDR3 nucleotides read TGTGCCAGCAGCCGGAGCGGGAACCCCTACAATGAGCAGTTCTTC. The V gene is TRBV28, the J gene TRBJ2-1, with 7 nucleotides matching TRBD2. Germline lookup yields CDR1 MDHEN and CDR2 SYDVKM. CDR3 length: 15 residues. V shed 6 bases and J 2 bases; nucleotides not matched to a gene: 7. Full variable domain (outside the CDR3, taken from reference TRBV28 and TRBJ2-1): DVKVTQSSRYLVKRTGEKVFLECVQDMDHENMFWYRQDPGLGLRLIYFSYDVKMKEKGDIPEGYSVSREKKERFSLILESASTNQTSMYLCASSRSGNPYNEQFFGPGTRLTVL.

The sample holds many counts of this clonotype. This chain links TRBV10-1 with TRBJ1-4, with 7 bases aligning to TRBD1. J lost 8 bases, V lost 5 bases, and 14 bases had no gene match. Germline assignment: CDR1 WNHNN and CDR2 SYGVQD (reference sequence). This CDR3 region has 16 residues. CDR3 DNA: TGCGCCAGCAGTCCTTCCAACAGGGGAAGTAACGAAAAACTGTTTTTT. As protein: CASSPSNRGSNEKLFF.

This clonotype was seen a few times. This sequence joins TRBV5-1 and TRBJ2-5; 7 nucleotides align to TRBD2. J lost 3 bases, V lost 0 bases, and 5 bases had no gene match. Germline V gene lookup returns CDR1 SGHRS and CDR2 YFSETQ. CDR3 length: 15 residues. CDR3 nucleotides: TGCGCCAGCAGCTTGGTGGGGGGGGAAAAAGAGACCCAGTACTTC. It yields the protein CASSLVGGEKETQYF.

This clonotype was detected only a few times. The chain uses TRBV5-5 and TRBJ2-7, with a possible D match to TRBD2 (6 bases). CDR3 length equals 15 residues. V was shortened by 1 base and J by 1 base, with 12 bases between the two germline ends. Germline V gene data show CDR1 as SGHKS and CDR2 as YYEKEE (reference sequence). CDR3 amino acids: CASSLFQTSSYEQYF. As DNA, the CDR3 is TGTGCCAGCAGCTTGTTCCAGACTAGTTCCTACGAGCAGTACTTC.

V and J are TRBV11-2 and TRBJ2-3; the D gene could be TRBD1 or TRBD2 (5 bases each). V was cut by 1 base and J by 1 base, with 9 bases left in between. In germline, CDR1 is SGHAT, CDR2 FQNNGV. This CDR3 is built from 15 residues. The CDR3 is CASSLVVGRTDTQYF. CDR3 nucleotide sequence: TGTGCCAGCAGCTTAGTCGTGGGACGCACAGATACGCAGTATTTT.

This clonotype was recorded at least ten times. The chain is built from TRBV7-9 and TRBJ2-7; no firm D call. The V gene lost 5 bases and the J gene lost 0 bases, with 5 bases spanning the gap. CDR1 is SEHNR and CDR2 is FQNEAQ in the germline V gene (reference sequence). The CDR3 sequence is 12 residues long. CDR3 region: CASSETSYEQYF. CDR3 DNA sequence: TGTGCCAGCAGCGAAACCTCCTACGAGCAGTACTTC.

For this clonotype: A read error may be the cause here, since a much bigger clone is one base away. This chain joins TRBV28 and TRBJ1-2; tentatively, D is TRBD1 (6 bases). Per the germline V gene, CDR1 is MDHEN and CDR2 is SYDVKM. The germline V and J ends were trimmed by 3 bases and 3 bases, with 20 bases remaining between them. There are 17 residues in the CDR3. The CDR3 coding sequence is TGTGCCAGCAGTTTTAACCTCCACAGGGTAGGAGACTATGGCTACACCTTC. The encoded protein is CASSFNLHRVGDYGYTF.

This clonotype has a count of ten or more. CDR3 DNA sequence: TGTGCCAGCAGTCCCGAGGGGGACTATGGCTACACCTTC. Its translation is CASSPEGDYGYTF. V is TRBV12-3 or TRBV12-4 and J is TRBJ1-2, with TRBD1 as a possible D gene (6 bases). The CDR3 loop spans 13 amino acids. Trimming took off 5 bases at V and 3 bases at J, with 10 bases between the two ends.

Of note for this clonotype: A clone one base away is much larger, so this may be a read error. The chain has TRBV6-2 or TRBV6-3 and TRBJ1-1; possibly TRBD1 for D (5 bases). The CDR3 spans 14 residues. Germline lookup yields CDR1 MNHEY and CDR2 SVGEGT. In DNA form, the CDR3 reads TGTGCCGGCAGTTACTGGCCGGGGGGCACTGAAGCTTTCTTT. Residues: CAGSYWPGGTEAFF.

This clonotype was seen only a few times. The chain recombines TRBV4-1 with TRBJ2-5, with unresolved D. The CDR3 has 12 residues. The V end lost 0 bases, the J end lost 11 bases, and 10 bases lay between the germline ends. Germline loops: CDR1 MGHRA, CDR2 YSYEKL. CDR3 in amino acids: CASSQDSPFQYF. The CDR3 nucleotides read TGCGCCAGCAGCCAAGATAGCCCCTTTCAGTACTTC.

Many counts were recorded for this clonotype. V and J are TRBV20-1 and TRBJ1-2; tentatively, D is TRBD1 (5 bases). This CDR3 is built from 13 residues. The germline gives CDR1 DFQATT, CDR2 SNEGSKA (reference sequence). Trimming took 0 bases from V and 5 from J, leaving 10 bases between them. The CDR3 spells CSARDRAWYGYTF. The CDR3 DNA reads as TGCAGTGCTAGAGACAGGGCCTGGTATGGCTACACCTTC.

The CDR3 loop is CASSPEEGLNTEAFF. The CDR3 nucleotides are TGTGCCAGCTCACCCGAGGAGGGGCTGAACACTGAAGCTTTCTTT. The chain joins TRBV18 to TRBJ1-1; D may be TRBD1 (5 bases). The V and J ends lost 3 bases and 0 bases respectively, with 11 bases between them. The CDR3 runs 15 residues. The germline V gene has CDR1 KGHSH and CDR2 LQKENI.